This T cell receptor beta chain is from a study of T cells in Graves' hyperthyroidism and ophthalmopathy. TCR beta CDR3 region amplification was performed from RNA transcripts. The HTBI primer set served for first-round RT-PCR of the TCR CDR3. TCRdb reanalysed the multiplex PCR reads using MiXCR and keeps one entry per CDR3 protein. Of 700,000 to 950,000 distinct CDR3 sequences in the sample, about 35% were seen once. This clonotype was recorded only once. Its target is unknown. The CDR3 loop spans 12 amino acids. Germline V gene lookup returns CDR1 SQVTM and CDR2 ANQGSEA. V lost 8 bases to trimming and J lost 5 bases; unmatched junction nucleotides: 4. Study-wide results and limits: Ophthalmopathy was separated from stable hyperthyroidism by a 13 V-J model.

The chain has TRBV29-1 and TRBJ2-5; TRBD1 agrees at 11 bases. The clonotype comes from a woman in her thirties or forties with Graves' hyperthyroidism. The sample taken for sequencing was blood. CDR3 sequence reads: CSPWTGGETQYF. The CDR3 DNA reads as TGCAGCCCATGGACAGGGGGCGAGACCCAGTACTTC.